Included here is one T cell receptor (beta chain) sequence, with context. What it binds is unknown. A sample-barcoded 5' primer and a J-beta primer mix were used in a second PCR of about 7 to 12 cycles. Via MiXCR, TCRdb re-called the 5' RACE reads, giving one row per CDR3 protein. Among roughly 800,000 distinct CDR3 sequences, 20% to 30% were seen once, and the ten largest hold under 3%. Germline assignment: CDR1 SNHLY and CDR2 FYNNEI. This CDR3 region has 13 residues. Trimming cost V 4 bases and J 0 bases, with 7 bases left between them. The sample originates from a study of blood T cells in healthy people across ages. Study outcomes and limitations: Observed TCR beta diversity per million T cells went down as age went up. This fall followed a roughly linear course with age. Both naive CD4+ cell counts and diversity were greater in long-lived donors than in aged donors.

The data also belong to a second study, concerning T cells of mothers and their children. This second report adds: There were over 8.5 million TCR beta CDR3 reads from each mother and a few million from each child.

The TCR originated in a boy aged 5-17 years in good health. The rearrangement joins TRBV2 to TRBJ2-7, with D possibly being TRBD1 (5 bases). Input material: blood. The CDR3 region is CASSGQISYEQYF. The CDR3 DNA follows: TGTGCCAGCAGTGGACAGATCTCCTACGAGCAGTACTTC.